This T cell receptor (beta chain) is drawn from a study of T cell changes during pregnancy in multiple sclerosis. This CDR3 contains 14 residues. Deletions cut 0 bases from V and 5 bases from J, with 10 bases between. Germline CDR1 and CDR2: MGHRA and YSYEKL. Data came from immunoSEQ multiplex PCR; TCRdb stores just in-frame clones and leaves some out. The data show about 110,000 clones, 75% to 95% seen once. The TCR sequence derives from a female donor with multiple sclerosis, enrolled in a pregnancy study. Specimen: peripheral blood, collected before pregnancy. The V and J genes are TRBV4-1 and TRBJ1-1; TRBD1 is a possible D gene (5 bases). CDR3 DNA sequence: TGCGCCAGCAGCCAAGAATGGAGGGGAACTGAAGCTTTCTTT. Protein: CASSQEWRGTEAFF.